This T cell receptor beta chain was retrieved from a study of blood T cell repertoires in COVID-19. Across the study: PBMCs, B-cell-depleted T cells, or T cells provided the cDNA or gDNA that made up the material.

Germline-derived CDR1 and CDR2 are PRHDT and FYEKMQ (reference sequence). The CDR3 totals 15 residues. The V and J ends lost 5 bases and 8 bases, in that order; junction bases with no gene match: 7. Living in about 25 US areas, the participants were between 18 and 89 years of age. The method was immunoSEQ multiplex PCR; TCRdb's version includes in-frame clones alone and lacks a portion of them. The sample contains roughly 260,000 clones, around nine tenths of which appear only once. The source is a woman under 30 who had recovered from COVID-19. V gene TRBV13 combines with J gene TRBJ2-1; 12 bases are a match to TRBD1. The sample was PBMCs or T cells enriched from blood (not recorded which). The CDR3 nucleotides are TGTGCCAGCAGCCAGAGGGACAGGGGGCCCGATGAGCAGTTCTTC. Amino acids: CASSQRDRGPDEQFF.